Below, 2 T cell receptor beta chains from the same sample are listed, as sequenced in a study of cytomegalovirus exposure and HLA in healthy donors (dated by TCRdb to 2016 to 2017). The library was built by means of the immunoSEQ multiplex PCR assay. For the multiplex PCR, a mixture combining 60 forward primers for TCR Vbeta segments and 13 reverse primers for TCR Jbeta segments was used. TCRdb re-hosts the immuneACCESS table, in-frame sequences only. Its copies lack some clones; in the studies checked, an unresolved V gene accounts for under half of them, and the cause for the rest is not known. The sample table contains about 270,000 clones; only one count was recorded for around two thirds of them. Together, the top ten hold approximately 2.3% of the sample. The sample consisted of PBMCs. Receptor source: a female donor in good health and CMV-seronegative.

Remarks on this clone: The sample holds other DNA sequences that translate to the same CDR3. The chain carries TRBV7-9 and TRBJ2-1; tentative D call: TRBD2 (6 bases). Germline V gene sequence: CDR1 SEHNR, CDR2 FQNEAQ (reference sequence). This CDR3 is built from 11 residues. Trimming stripped 5 bases from V and 8 bases from J, with 7 bases between. The CDR3 loop is CASSPGDEQFF. CDR3 nucleotide sequence: TGTGCCAGCAGCCCGGGAGATGAGCAGTTCTTC.

This clone has only a few counts. This sequence joins TRBV11-3 and TRBJ2-7; TRBD2 is a possible D gene (5 bases). The CDR3 is 13 amino acids. The germline V gene has CDR1 SGHNT and CDR2 YENEEA. Trimming removed 0 bases from V and 5 bases from J, with 8 bases in between. CDR3 DNA sequence: TGTGCCAGCAGCTTAGATCCGGGGAACGAGCAGTACTTC. Encoded protein: CASSLDPGNEQYF.